The T cell receptor (beta chain) described here comes from a study of blood T cell repertoires in COVID-19. Study information: The study drew acute and convalescent COVID-19 samples from the United States, Italy and Spain.

In the original processing: Estimated nucleated cell counts came from reference gene primer amplification. Assay used: immunoSEQ multiplex PCR; TCRdb lists only in-frame clones, some missing. The V and J calls and clone size come from that table; D and trimming were worked out from the DNA. The sample shows more than 60,000 clones, 65% to 90% of them seen only once. In germline, CDR1 is KGHSY, CDR2 FQNENV. The CDR3 sequence is 15 residues long. Trimming cost V 0 bases and J 4 bases, with 12 bases left between them. Sequencing used peripheral blood. This receptor was identified in a human donor in a cohort sampled during active COVID-19. V gene TRBV16 combines with J gene TRBJ2-5; the D gene is possibly TRBD2 (6 bases). The CDR3, as DNA: TGTGCCAGCAGCCAATCAGGGTTCGGGGGAGAGACCCAGTACTTC. Translation gives CASSQSGFGGETQYF.